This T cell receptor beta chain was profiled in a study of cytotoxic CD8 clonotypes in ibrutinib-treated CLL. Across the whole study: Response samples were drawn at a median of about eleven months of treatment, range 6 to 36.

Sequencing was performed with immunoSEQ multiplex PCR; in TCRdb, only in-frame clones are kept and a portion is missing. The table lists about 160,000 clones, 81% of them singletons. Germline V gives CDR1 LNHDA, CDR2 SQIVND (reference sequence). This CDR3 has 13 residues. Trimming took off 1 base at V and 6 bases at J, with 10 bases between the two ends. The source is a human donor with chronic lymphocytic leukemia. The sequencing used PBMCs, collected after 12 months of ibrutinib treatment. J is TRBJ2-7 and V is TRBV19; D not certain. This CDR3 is CASSIGPLSEQYF. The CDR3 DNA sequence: TGTGCCAGTAGTATAGGTCCTCTCTCCGAGCAGTACTTC. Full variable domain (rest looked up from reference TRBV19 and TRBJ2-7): DGGITQSPKYLFRKEGQNVTLSCEQNLNHDAMYWYRQDPGQGLRLIYYSQIVNDFQKGDIAEGYSVSREKKESFPLTVTSAQKNPTAFYLCASSIGPLSEQYFGPGTRLTVT.